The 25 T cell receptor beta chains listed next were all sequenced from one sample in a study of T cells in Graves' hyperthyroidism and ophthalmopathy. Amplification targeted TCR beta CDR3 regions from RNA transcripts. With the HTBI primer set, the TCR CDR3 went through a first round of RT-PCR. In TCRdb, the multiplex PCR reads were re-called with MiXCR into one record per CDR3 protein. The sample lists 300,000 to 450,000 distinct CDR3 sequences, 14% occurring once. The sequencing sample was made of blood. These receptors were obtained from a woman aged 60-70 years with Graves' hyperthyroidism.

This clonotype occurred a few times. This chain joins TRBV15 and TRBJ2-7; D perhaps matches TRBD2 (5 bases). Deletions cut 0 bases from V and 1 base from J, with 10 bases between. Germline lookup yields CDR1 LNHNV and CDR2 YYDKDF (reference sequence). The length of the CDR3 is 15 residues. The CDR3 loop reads CATSRDPGESYEQYF. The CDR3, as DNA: TGTGCCACCAGCAGAGATCCCGGGGAGTCCTACGAGCAGTACTTC.

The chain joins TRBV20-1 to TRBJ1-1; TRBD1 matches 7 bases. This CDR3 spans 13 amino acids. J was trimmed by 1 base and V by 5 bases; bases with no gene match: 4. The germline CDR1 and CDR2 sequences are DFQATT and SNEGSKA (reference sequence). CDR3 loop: CSAPDRANTEAFF. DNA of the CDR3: TGCAGTGCTCCAGACAGGGCGAACACTGAAGCTTTCTTT.

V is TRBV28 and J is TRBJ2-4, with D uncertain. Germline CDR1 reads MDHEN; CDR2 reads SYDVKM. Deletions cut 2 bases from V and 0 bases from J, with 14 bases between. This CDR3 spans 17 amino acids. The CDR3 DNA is TGTGCCAGCAGTTTAGGGTTATTTGTACGAGCCAAAAACATTCAGTACTTC. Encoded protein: CASSLGLFVRAKNIQYF.

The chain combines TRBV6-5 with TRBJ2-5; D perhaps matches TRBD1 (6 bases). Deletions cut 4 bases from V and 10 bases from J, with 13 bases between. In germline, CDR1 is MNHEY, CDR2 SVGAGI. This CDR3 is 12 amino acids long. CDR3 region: CASSSTWTVQYF. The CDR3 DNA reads TGTGCCAGCAGTTCCACTTGGACAGTCCAGTACTTC.

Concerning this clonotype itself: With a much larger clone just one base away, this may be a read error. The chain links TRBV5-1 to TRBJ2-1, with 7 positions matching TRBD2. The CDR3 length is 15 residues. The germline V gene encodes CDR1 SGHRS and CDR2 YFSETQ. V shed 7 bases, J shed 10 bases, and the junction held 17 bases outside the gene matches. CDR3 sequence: CASALRGGPPYEQFF. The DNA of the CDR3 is TGCGCCAGCGCCCTTCGCGGGGGTCCACCCTACGAGCAGTTCTTC.

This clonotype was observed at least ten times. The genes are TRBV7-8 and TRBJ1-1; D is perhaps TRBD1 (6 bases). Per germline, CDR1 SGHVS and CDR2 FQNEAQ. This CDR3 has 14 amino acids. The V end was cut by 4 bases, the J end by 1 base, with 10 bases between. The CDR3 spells CASSSWTENTEAFF. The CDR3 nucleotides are TGTGCCAGCAGCTCCTGGACAGAGAACACTGAAGCTTTCTTT.

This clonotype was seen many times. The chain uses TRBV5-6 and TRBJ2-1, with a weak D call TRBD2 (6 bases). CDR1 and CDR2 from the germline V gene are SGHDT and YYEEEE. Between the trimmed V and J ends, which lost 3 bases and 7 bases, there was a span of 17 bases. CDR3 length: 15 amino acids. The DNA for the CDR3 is TGTGCCAGCAGCTCATCCCCCGGGAGTCGGAATGAGCAGTTCTTC. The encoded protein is CASSSSPGSRNEQFF.

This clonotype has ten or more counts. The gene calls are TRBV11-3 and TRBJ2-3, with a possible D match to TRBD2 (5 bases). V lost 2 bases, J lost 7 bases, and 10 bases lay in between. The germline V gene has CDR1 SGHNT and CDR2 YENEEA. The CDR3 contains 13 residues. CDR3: CASSLLGEHTQYF. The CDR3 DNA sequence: TGTGCCAGCAGCTTACTCGGGGAGCATACGCAGTATTTT.

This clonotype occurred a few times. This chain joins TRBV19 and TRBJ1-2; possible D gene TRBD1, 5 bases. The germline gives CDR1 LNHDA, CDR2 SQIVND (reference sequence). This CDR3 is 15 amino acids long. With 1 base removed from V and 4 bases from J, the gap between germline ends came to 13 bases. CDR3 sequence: CASSIVRGGIYGYTF. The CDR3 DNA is TGTGCCAGTAGTATAGTGCGGGGGGGGATCTATGGCTACACCTTC.

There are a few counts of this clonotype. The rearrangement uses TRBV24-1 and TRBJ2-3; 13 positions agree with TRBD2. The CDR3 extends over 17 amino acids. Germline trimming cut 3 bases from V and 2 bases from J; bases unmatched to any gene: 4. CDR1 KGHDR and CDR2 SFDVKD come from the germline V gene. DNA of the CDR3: TGTGCCACCAGTGATCGACTAGCGGGGGGACTCACAGATACGCAGTATTTT. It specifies CATSDRLAGGLTDTQYF.

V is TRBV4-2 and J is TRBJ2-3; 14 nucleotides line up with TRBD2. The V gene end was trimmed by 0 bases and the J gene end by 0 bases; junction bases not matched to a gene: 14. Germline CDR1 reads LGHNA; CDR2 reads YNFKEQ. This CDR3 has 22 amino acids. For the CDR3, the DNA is TGTGCCAGCAGCCAAGATAGGAGGGGACTAGCGGGGGAGATACCTAGCACAGATACGCAGTATTTT. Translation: CASSQDRRGLAGEIPSTDTQYF.

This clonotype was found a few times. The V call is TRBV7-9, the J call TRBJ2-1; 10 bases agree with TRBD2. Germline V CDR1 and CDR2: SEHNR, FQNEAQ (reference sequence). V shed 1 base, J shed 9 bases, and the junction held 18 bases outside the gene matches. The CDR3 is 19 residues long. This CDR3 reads CASSLGGSSGRPSSGEQFF. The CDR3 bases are TGTGCCAGCAGCTTAGGAGGGAGTAGCGGGAGGCCCTCCTCAGGTGAGCAGTTCTTC.

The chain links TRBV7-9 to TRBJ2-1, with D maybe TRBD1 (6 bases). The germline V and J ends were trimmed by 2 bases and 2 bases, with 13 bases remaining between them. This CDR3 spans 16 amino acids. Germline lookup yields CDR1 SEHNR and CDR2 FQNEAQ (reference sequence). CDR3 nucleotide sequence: TGTGCCAGCAGCTTAAGGGGGACCCCCCCCTACAATGAGCAGTTCTTC. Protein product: CASSLRGTPPYNEQFF.

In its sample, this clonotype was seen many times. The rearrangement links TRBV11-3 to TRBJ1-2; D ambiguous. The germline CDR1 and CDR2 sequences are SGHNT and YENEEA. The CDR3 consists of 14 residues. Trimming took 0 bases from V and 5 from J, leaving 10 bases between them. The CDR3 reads CASSLDQRQYGYTF. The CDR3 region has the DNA TGTGCCAGCAGCTTAGATCAGAGGCAGTATGGCTACACCTTC.

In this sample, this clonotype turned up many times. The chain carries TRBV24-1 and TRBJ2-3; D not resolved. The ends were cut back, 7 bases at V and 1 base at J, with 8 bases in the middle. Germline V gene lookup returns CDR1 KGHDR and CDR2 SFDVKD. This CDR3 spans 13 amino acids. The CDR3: CATRSVGTDTQYF. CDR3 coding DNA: TGTGCCACCAGATCGGTCGGCACAGATACGCAGTATTTT.

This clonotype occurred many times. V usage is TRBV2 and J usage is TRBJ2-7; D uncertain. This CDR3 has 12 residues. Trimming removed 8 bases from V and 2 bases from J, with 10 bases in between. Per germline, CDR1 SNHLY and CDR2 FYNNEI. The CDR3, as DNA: TGTGCCAGCCGGGTCGATCCCTACGAGCAGTACTTC. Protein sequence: CASRVDPYEQYF.

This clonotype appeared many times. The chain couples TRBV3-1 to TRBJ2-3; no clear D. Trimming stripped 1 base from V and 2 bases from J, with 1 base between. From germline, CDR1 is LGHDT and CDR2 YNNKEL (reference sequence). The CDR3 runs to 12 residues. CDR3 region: CASSQVTDTQYF. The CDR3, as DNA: TGTGCCAGCAGCCAAGTCACAGATACGCAGTATTTT.

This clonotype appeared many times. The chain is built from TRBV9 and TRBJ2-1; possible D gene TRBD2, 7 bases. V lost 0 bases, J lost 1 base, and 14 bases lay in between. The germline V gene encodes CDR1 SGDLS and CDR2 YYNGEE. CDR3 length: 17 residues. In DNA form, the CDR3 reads TGTGCCAGCAGCGTAGAGGGGGGGGGGCTATCCTACAATGAGCAGTTCTTC. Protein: CASSVEGGGLSYNEQFF.

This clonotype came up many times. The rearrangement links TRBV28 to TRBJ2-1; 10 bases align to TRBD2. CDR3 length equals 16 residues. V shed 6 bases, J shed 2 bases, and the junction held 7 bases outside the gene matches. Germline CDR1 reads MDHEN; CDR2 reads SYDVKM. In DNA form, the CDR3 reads TGTGCCAGCAGCTCGGTGGGGACTAGCGCCTACAATGAGCAGTTCTTC. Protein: CASSSVGTSAYNEQFF.

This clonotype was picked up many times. The CDR3 sequence: CASSVQRDSYEQYF. CDR3 coding DNA: TGTGCCAGCAGCGTGCAAAGGGATTCCTACGAGCAGTACTTC. The rearrangement joins TRBV12-3 or TRBV12-4 to TRBJ2-7; no firm D call. The CDR3 has 14 amino acids. V shed 6 bases and J shed 1 base, with 13 bases lying between them.

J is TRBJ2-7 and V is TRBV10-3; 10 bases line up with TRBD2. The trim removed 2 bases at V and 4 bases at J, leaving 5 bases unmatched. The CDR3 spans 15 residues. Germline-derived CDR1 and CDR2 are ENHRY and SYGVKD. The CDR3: CAISEASGRRYEQYF. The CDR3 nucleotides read TGTGCCATCAGTGAGGCTAGCGGGAGAAGGTACGAGCAGTACTTC.

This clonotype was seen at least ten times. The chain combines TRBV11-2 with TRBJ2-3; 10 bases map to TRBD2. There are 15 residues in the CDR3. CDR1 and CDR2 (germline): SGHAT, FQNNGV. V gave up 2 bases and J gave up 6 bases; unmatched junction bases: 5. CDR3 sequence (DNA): TGTGCCAGCAGCTTACTCCCTAGCGGGAGCGATACGCAGTATTTT. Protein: CASSLLPSGSDTQYF.

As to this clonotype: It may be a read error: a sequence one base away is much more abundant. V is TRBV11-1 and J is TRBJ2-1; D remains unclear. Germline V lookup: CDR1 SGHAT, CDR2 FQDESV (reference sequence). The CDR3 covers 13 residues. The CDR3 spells CASGLEVSFEQFF. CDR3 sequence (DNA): TGTGCCAGCGGCTTAGAGGTTTCGTTTGAGCAGTTCTTC.

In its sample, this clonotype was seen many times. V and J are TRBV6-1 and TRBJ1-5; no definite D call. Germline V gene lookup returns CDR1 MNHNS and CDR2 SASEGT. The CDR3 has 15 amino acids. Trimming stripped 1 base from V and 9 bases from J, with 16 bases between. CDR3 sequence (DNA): TGTGCCAGCAGTGAAGAGTACGGCATAAGCCGGCCCCAGCATTTT. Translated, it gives CASSEEYGISRPQHF.

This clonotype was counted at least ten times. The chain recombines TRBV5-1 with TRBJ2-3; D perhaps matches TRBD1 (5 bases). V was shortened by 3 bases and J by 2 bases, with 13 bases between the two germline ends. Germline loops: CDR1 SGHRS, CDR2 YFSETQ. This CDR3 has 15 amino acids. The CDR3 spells CASSWGGPLTDTQYF. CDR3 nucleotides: TGCGCCAGCAGCTGGGGCGGACCCCTCACAGATACGCAGTATTTT.